This T cell receptor (beta chain) was recovered during a study of cytomegalovirus exposure and HLA in healthy donors (dated by TCRdb to 2016 to 2017). Regarding the research as a whole: According to a later analysis, the 120 or so validation repertoires were produced on the same platform as the 680 or so repertoires of the first cohort. The study was designed to test whether signatures of past pathogen exposure could be identified by cataloging public T cell receptors. Besides the first cohort of under 700 subjects, a separate validation cohort made up of roughly 120 different subjects was used. To predict cytomegalovirus infection status, the study combined high-throughput TCR immunosequencing, statistical association of individual TCRs with disease status, and machine learning. Here is what the overall study found, with its caveats: Subsequent analysis determined that TCRs grouped into clusters in the first cohort also showed a tendency toward co-occurrence across the 120 or so validation repertoires, and approximately 94% of cluster scores exceeded 0. In the study, around 160 TCR beta chains were listed as associated with cytomegalovirus. In vitro tests confirmed that three of the cytomegalovirus-associated TCR beta chains recognize cytomegalovirus antigens. The classifier was reported to diagnose cytomegalovirus status with high specificity and sensitivity in both the original and validation cohorts. Across donors, most TCR sequences were observed very rarely, whereas some public TCRs were present in many individuals. It was suggested by the authors that the approach could potentially be generalized to other disease states and immunological phenotypes. All 120 repertoires were used to score co-occurrence in the validation cohort in a later analysis, because that analysis had no HLA typing for the cohort.

In regard to this clone: Its antigen target is currently unknown. No per-base quality is available; no much larger clone lies one base away.

The method behind the library was the immunoSEQ multiplex PCR assay. As for the original processing: A statistical classification framework was built for diagnosing cytomegalovirus status from the catalog of TCR beta chain sequences. TCRdb took this table from immuneACCESS and kept in-frame rearrangements with V and J called. Such tables lack part of the clones; where checked against another copy, unresolved V genes explain under half of the gap, and the rest is unexplained. V and J calls plus clone size are reproduced from that table; the DNA served to infer D and trimming. Here the sample has approximately 200,000 clones; around 80% occur a single time. The biggest ten clones account for roughly 12% of the sample. CDR1 and CDR2, per the germline V gene, are SGHRS and YFSETQ. Including the terminal cysteine and phenylalanine, the CDR3 comprises 15 residues. The sequence is cut down to CDR3 DNA, 45 bases in frame from base 1. Germline trimming amounts to 4 bases on V and 2 bases on J, with 2 as the count of junction bases outside the gene matches.

The donors were included in the validation cohort of approximately 130 subjects, a group kept apart from the roughly 680-subject first cohort. In this chain, TRBV5-1 is recombined with TRBJ2-1; 11 bases in the junction line up with TRBD2. The sequencing input was PBMCs. The receptor was derived from a woman aged 25 to 39 in good health and CMV-seropositive. The bases are TGCGCCAGCAGCCAGACTAGCGGGACCTACAATGAGCAGTTCTTC. Translated, this is CASSQTSGTYNEQFF.